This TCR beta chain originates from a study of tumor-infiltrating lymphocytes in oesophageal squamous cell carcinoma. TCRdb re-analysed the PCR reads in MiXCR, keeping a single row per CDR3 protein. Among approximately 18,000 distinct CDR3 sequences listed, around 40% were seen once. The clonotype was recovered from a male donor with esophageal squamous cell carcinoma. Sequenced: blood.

CDR3 protein: CASSLGTLKSSYNEQFF. The CDR3 bases are TGTGCCAGCAGCCTGGGAACGTTAAAAAGCTCCTACAATGAGCAGTTCTTC. The rearrangement uses TRBV7-2 and TRBJ2-1; no definite D call. V was pared by 5 bases and J by 0 bases, with 17 bases between. The germline gives CDR1 SGHTA, CDR2 FQGNSA. The CDR3 consists of 17 residues.